This T cell receptor (beta chain) is drawn from a study of blood T cells in healthy people across ages (dated by TCRdb to between 2015 and 2017). Describing the broader study: In model experiments, template switching captured about one uniquely barcoded TCR beta cDNA molecule for every two T cells. For two donors (one aged 18 to 29 and one aged 80 or older), the study analyzed two additional independent replicas of 1 million unique cDNA reads from the same blood draw. The donors were divided into four age groups: young (average around 15 years), middle-aged (under 40), aged (approximately 59) and long-lived (roughly 86). Using deep sequencing normalized with unique cDNA molecular identifiers, the study measured how TCR beta repertoire diversity changes with age. To avoid experimental bias, donors of different ages were spread randomly across the sequencing lanes. Overall study outcomes, separate from this receptor: There was a strong correlation between observed TCR beta diversity and the percentage of naive T cells measured by flow cytometry. Bulk unsorted PBMC profiling prevented conclusive comparison of naive and antigen-experienced compartments. Total diversity estimates from one million sequenced T cells were considered lower bounds and underestimates. Observed TCR beta diversity per million T cells fell roughly linearly with age, and a significant reduction was already apparent by age around 40. Because donor CMV infection status was unknown, age-related changes in expanded clonotypes were potentially confounded. The long-lived group showed more naive CD4+ T cells, fewer expanded clones and increased TCR diversity than the aged group, suggesting age selection.

Systemically healthy Caucasian individuals from Russia, some 40 in total and aged roughly 6 to 90 years, were included as donors. Roughly 11 milliliters of peripheral blood were drawn from each donor into EDTA-treated Vacutainer tubes. Ficoll-Paque density-gradient centrifugation was used to isolate PBMCs, with at least 6 million obtained per sample. Trizol reagent was used to extract total RNA from PBMCs, with at least 6 micrograms per sample. For every donor, an aliquot of PBMCs went through flow cytometry to measure the percentages of naive CD45RAhigh/CD27high T cells. This clonotype has only a few counts. Its antigen has not been determined. Per-base qualities were not stored, and no clone one base away is much larger. The library was generated by 5' RACE. Sequencing relied on an Illumina HiSeq 2500. The second PCR ran for about 7 to 11 cycles and used a J-beta primer mix along with a sample-barcoded 5' primer. Each TCR beta cDNA molecule received a unique molecular identifier from a template-switch 5' adaptor carrying 12 random nucleotides. Each sample yielded at least 2.5 million CDR3-containing paired-end reads. All of the RNA was converted into first-strand cDNA using the Mint cDNA synthesis kit, with a TRBC-specific oligonucleotide serving as the primer. Following uracil-DNA glycosylase treatment, all cDNA underwent a first 18-cycle PCR with the universal primers M1SS and BC2_uni_R. Per the source publication's procedure: For normalization, 1 million high-quality reads were randomly selected from each sample, with every read carrying a distinct molecular identifier. Instead of being binned into consensus sequences, reads that shared molecular identifiers were thrown out. MiTCR, run with a Q25 quality threshold and the strictest error-elimination algorithm, handled CDR3 identification, clonotype clustering and error correction. A nonparametric unseen species model with Euler transformation was used to estimate a lower bound on total TCR beta diversity. The public reads were reanalyzed by TCRdb: fastp trimming at Q25, MiXCR alignment, in-frame beta chains only. Rows with one shared CDR3 protein collapse into an entry with the most common genes and DNA. Here the V and J calls rest on TCRdb's processing, not on the authors' analysis. The sample profile shows roughly 1.6 million distinct CDR3 sequences; around 36% of them were found once. About 11% of the sample is held by the ten biggest clonotypes.

Reading the germline V gene gives CDR1 SNHLY and CDR2 FYNNEI. The CDR3 measures 14 amino acids from cysteine to phenylalanine. Only the CDR3 DNA is retained, 42 bases long and in frame from the first base. Between the V and J ends, shortened by 4 bases and 0 bases respectively, the junction contains 10 bases. The chain links TRBV2 with TRBJ2-7; the D gene could be either TRBD1 or TRBD2, each agreeing at 6 bases. The source of this sequence is a woman in her thirties in good health. The sequencing input was blood. For the CDR3, the sequence is CASSARGVSYEQYF. The nucleotide sequence is given as TGTGCCAGCAGTGCAAGGGGGGTCTCCTACGAGCAGTACTTC. This CDR3, with the reference TRBV2 and TRBJ2-7 proteins standing in past its ends, gives the full variable domain EPEVTQTPSHQVTQMGQEVILRCVPISNHLYFYWYRQILGQKVEFLVSFYNNEISEKSEIFDDQFSVERPDGSNFTLKIRSTKLEDSAMYFCASSARGVSYEQYFGPGTRLTVT.